This T cell receptor beta chain was profiled in a study of cytomegalovirus exposure and HLA in healthy donors. Study findings and constraints: An assumption of roughly uniform sequencing depth across donors underlay the presence/absence analyses. A later analysis associated around 17,000 TCR beta sequences with HLA alleles at a 0.05 false discovery rate. Clonal expansion, a later analysis showed, was greater in HLA-associated TCR beta chains than in equally common others. It was likely that a cluster of highly shared sequence variants was a sequencing artifact.

The CDR3 sequence is 13 residues long. In germline, CDR1 is MNHNS, CDR2 SASEGT. V was pared by 10 bases and J by 9 bases, with 9 bases of the junction left unmatched. 60 Vbeta and 13 Jbeta primers were used in PCR. Sequencing was performed with immunoSEQ multiplex PCR; in TCRdb, only in-frame clones are kept and a portion is missing. The table lists approximately 190,000 clones, roughly 84% of them singletons. As for this clone: No antigen is known for it.

J is TRBJ1-6 and V is TRBV6-1, with TRBD1 matching over 7 bases. The clonotype originates from a woman aged 45-65 years in good health and CMV-seropositive. The specimen was PBMCs. The CDR3 sequence is CATMRQGASPLHF. In nucleotides, the CDR3 is TGTGCCACTATGCGACAGGGAGCTTCACCCCTCCACTTT.